One and the same sample provided the 9 T cell receptor beta chains below, sequenced in a study of T-cell reconstitution after alpha-beta-depleted transplantation in children. The TCRbeta library incorporated unique molecular identifiers. TCRdb redid the calling of the PCR reads with MiXCR, one entry per CDR3 protein. The profile shows some 550,000 distinct CDR3 sequences, 23% of them singletons. The starting material was PBMCs, mostly from graft donor cells, obtained 360 days after TCRalphabeta/CD19-depleted stem cell transplant. All receptors come from a boy younger than two who had a stem cell transplant for acute myeloid leukemia, so the T cells may come from the graft donor.

The chain combines TRBV20-1 with TRBJ2-7; TRBD2 is a possible D gene (6 bases). CDR3 size: 12 residues. Germline V lookup: CDR1 DFQATT, CDR2 SNEGSKA (reference sequence). The V and J ends lost 3 bases and 7 bases respectively, with 13 bases between them. The CDR3 sequence is CSASGGTGEQYF. CDR3 sequence (DNA): TGCAGTGCTAGTGGCGGGACGGGGGAGCAGTACTTC.

This clonotype was seen only a few times. The chain links TRBV6-5 to TRBJ1-1; TRBD1 aligns across 9 bases. The V gene's germline CDR1 is MNHEY and CDR2 SVGAGI. This CDR3 region has 16 residues. After removal of 0 bases from V and 4 bases from J, the junction contained 6 bases not matched to a gene. As DNA, the CDR3 is TGTGCCAGCAGTTACTCGACCGGGACAGGGAGCACTGAAGCTTTCTTT. Its protein is CASSYSTGTGSTEAFF.

There are a few counts of this clonotype. The chain has TRBV27 and TRBJ1-2; D unresolved. The V and J ends lost 5 bases and 8 bases respectively, with 21 bases between them. CDR3 length equals 15 residues. Germline CDR1 reads MNHEY; CDR2 reads SMNVEV (reference sequence). The CDR3 DNA sequence: TGTGCCAGCAGTCCTAACCCGGGCCCCCAGCGGGGCTACACCTTC. Translated, it gives CASSPNPGPQRGYTF.

The sample holds many counts of this clonotype. The chain uses TRBV12-3 or TRBV12-4 and TRBJ1-2; TRBD1 agrees at 7 bases. This CDR3 spans 12 amino acids. V lost 7 bases and J lost 7; bases outside the gene matches: 6. CDR3 in DNA: TGTGCCAGCACATACAGGGGTAGTGGCTACACCTTC. Translation: CASTYRGSGYTF.

The table lists this clonotype with many counts. The chain recombines TRBV12-3 or TRBV12-4 with TRBJ2-1, with TRBD2 matching 10 bases. This CDR3 has 16 amino acids. The ends lost 5 bases at V and 6 bases at J; junction bases unmatched: 10. The CDR3 DNA reads as TGTGCCAGCAGTCCCCAGGGACTAGCGATCATCAATGAGCAGTTCTTC. It is translated as CASSPQGLAIINEQFF.

The rearrangement links TRBV3-1 to TRBJ2-5; D may correspond to TRBD1 or TRBD2 (5 bases each). V was cut by 6 bases and J by 2 bases, with 16 bases left in between. Looked up from germline, CDR1 is LGHDT and CDR2 is YNNKEL (reference sequence). This CDR3 has 15 residues. CDR3 sequence reads: CASSETGTMQETQYF. The CDR3 DNA reads as TGTGCCAGCAGTGAGACCGGGACCATGCAAGAGACCCAGTACTTC.

In this sample, this clonotype turned up a few times. The chain recombines TRBV4-1 with TRBJ2-7; the match to TRBD2 covers 13 bases. Germline values: CDR1 MGHRA, CDR2 YSYEKL. Trimming at V came to 4 bases and at J to 5 bases, leaving 14 bases not matched to a gene. The CDR3 is 18 residues long. The CDR3 bases are TGCGCCAGCAGCCCAGGACTAGCGGGGGCCCTCGCGACCCACGAGCAGTACGTC. It yields the protein CASSPGLAGALATHEQYV.

This clonotype was seen at least ten times. This rearrangement joins TRBV28 to TRBJ1-3, with TRBD1 matching over 10 bases. The germline CDR1 and CDR2 sequences are MDHEN and SYDVKM. The junction had 1 base not matched to a gene; V was cut back by 0 bases and J by 2 bases. There are 16 residues in the CDR3. Here the CDR3 reads CASSLWGTGAGNTIYF. The CDR3 region has the DNA TGTGCCAGCAGTTTATGGGGGACAGGGGCTGGAAACACCATATATTTT.

This clonotype was seen a handful of times. The chain carries TRBV28 and TRBJ2-3; D possibly corresponds to TRBD2 (6 bases). The V end lost 3 bases, the J end lost 0 bases, and 10 bases lay between the germline ends. The CDR3 extends over 15 amino acids. Per germline, CDR1 MDHEN and CDR2 SYDVKM. Written as DNA, the CDR3 is TGTGCCAGCAGTTTCCTAGGGACTAGCACAGATACGCAGTATTTT. Translation: CASSFLGTSTDTQYF.